Shown below are 30 T cell receptor beta chains from a single sample sequenced in a study of cytomegalovirus exposure and HLA in healthy donors (dated by TCRdb to the late 2010s). The library was prepared using the immunoSEQ multiplex PCR assay. For the multiplex PCR, a mixture combining 60 forward primers for TCR Vbeta segments and 13 reverse primers for TCR Jbeta segments was used. TCRdb holds this immuneACCESS table with in-frame rearrangements only. Some clones are missing; in checked studies, unresolved V genes explain under half, and the rest has no known cause. This sample holds roughly 190,000 clones; 79% were observed only once. The ten top clones hold approximately 1.4% of the sample. Sequenced sample: PBMCs. These receptors all come from a girl aged 5-17 years in good health and CMV-seropositive.

This clone showed up just a few times. The chain couples TRBV6-4 to TRBJ2-3; 7 positions agree with TRBD2. Losses at the gene ends were 4 bases for V and 3 bases for J; bases not matched to a gene: 1. The germline CDR1 and CDR2 sequences are MRHNA and SNTAGT. The CDR3 has 13 residues. CDR3 nucleotide sequence: TGTGCCAGCAGTGGTAGCGGGACAGATACGCAGTATTTT. Residues: CASSGSGTDTQYF.

This chain connects TRBV5-5 to TRBJ2-7, with D possibly being TRBD1 (5 bases). Trimming took 4 bases from V and 0 from J, leaving 11 bases between them. This CDR3 has 14 amino acids. Germline values: CDR1 SGHKS, CDR2 YYEKEE (reference sequence). For the CDR3, the DNA is TGTGCCAGCAGCCTGCCGACAGCCTCCTACGAGCAGTACTTC. As protein: CASSLPTASYEQYF.

V gene TRBV7-6 combines with J gene TRBJ1-5, with 10 bases fitting TRBD1. Germline CDR1 SGHVS, CDR2 FNYEAQ. The CDR3 totals 18 residues. The J segment lost 2 bases and the V segment lost 2 bases, leaving 9 bases of the junction unmatched. CDR3 in DNA: TGTGCCAGCAGCTTAACCGGGACAGGGGATTCTGGCAATCAGCCCCAGCATTTT. Residues: CASSLTGTGDSGNQPQHF.

The CDR3 reads CASSLEIRSYNSPLHF. Written as DNA, the CDR3 is TGTGCCAGCAGCCTGGAGATACGCTCCTATAATTCACCCCTCCACTTT. V is TRBV7-2 and J is TRBJ1-6; D uncertain. The V and J ends lost 5 bases and 0 bases respectively, with 11 bases between them. The germline gives CDR1 SGHTA, CDR2 FQGNSA. This CDR3 is 16 amino acids long.

The chain is built from TRBV6-1 and TRBJ1-2; D is uncertain. The CDR3 is made up of 14 amino acids. V dropped 3 bases and J dropped 2 bases, with 10 bases sitting between them. Germline values: CDR1 MNHNS, CDR2 SASEGT. The CDR3 DNA reads TGTGCCAGCAGTGACATCAGGAAAAACTATGGCTACACCTTC. It codes for CASSDIRKNYGYTF.

This chain uses TRBV11-3 with TRBJ2-7; a possible D gene is TRBD2 (6 bases). Germline V gene data show CDR1 as SGHNT and CDR2 as YENEEA. V was shortened by 5 bases and J by 2 bases, with 10 bases between the two germline ends. The CDR3 sequence is 13 residues long. The CDR3 is CASSPGGAYEQYF. CDR3 DNA sequence: TGTGCCAGCAGCCCGGGCGGGGCCTACGAGCAGTACTTC.

V is TRBV4-3 and J is TRBJ2-3, with 11 bases that match TRBD2. V dropped 6 bases and J dropped 5; count of bases not matched to a gene: 4. Germline V CDR1 and CDR2: LGHNA, YSLEER. The CDR3 totals 14 residues. CDR3 loop: CASSSGGALDTQYF. The CDR3 DNA reads TGCGCCAGCAGTAGCGGGGGGGCCTTAGATACGCAGTATTTT.

This chain links TRBV6-6 with TRBJ1-6; possible D gene TRBD1, 5 bases. V dropped 3 bases and J dropped 8 bases, with 14 bases sitting between them. CDR3 length: 15 amino acids. The germline gives CDR1 MNHNY, CDR2 SVGAGI (reference sequence). CDR3 DNA: TGTGCCAGCAGTTATTCCGGGACTAGTTATTCACCCCTCCACTTT. Protein: CASSYSGTSYSPLHF.

This clone has just one count. The chain has TRBV7-8 and TRBJ1-2; D is unclear. The CDR3 contains 11 residues. The V and J ends lost 4 bases and 2 bases respectively, with 2 bases between them. From germline, CDR1 is SGHVS and CDR2 FQNEAQ. The CDR3 region is CASSSNYGYTF. CDR3 DNA: TGTGCCAGCAGCTCAAACTATGGCTACACCTTC.

The chain recombines TRBV4-3 with TRBJ2-7; 10 bases line up with TRBD2. CDR1 and CDR2 (germline): LGHNA, YSLEER. Trimming took 3 bases from V and 2 from J; bases not matched to a gene: 13. The CDR3 sequence is 18 residues long. The chain's CDR3 is CASSHQIPLAGDAYEQYF. The DNA of the CDR3 is TGCGCCAGCAGCCACCAAATTCCCCTAGCGGGGGACGCCTACGAGCAGTACTTC.

The chain combines TRBV27 with TRBJ1-5; maybe TRBD1 (6 bases). CDR1 and CDR2 from the germline V gene are MNHEY and SMNVEV (reference sequence). The CDR3 loop spans 13 amino acids. Trimming shortened V by 2 bases and J by 6 bases, and 8 bases separated the two germline ends. The CDR3 here is CASSLRGAQPQHF. CDR3 sequence (DNA): TGTGCCAGCAGTTTACGGGGGGCTCAGCCCCAGCATTTT.

The V and J genes are TRBV11-3 and TRBJ1-6; 7 nucleotides line up with TRBD1. The CDR3 sequence is 14 residues long. In germline, CDR1 is SGHNT, CDR2 YENEEA. The V gene end was trimmed by 5 bases and the J gene end by 5 bases; junction bases not matched to a gene: 3. The CDR3 here is CASSTGTDNSPLHF. CDR3 nucleotide sequence: TGTGCCAGCAGCACCGGGACAGATAATTCACCCCTCCACTTT.

The chain has TRBV4-1 and TRBJ1-6; 8 bases are shared with TRBD1. Trimming took 4 bases from V and 5 from J; bases not matched to a gene: 7. The CDR3 totals 16 residues. The germline CDR1 and CDR2 sequences are MGHRA and YSYEKL. The DNA for the CDR3 is TGCGCCAGCAGCCGCCGCGACAGGGGCGATAATTCACCCCTCCACTTT. It is translated as CASSRRDRGDNSPLHF.

The gene calls are TRBV10-3 and TRBJ1-5, with no clear D. Per the germline V gene, CDR1 is ENHRY and CDR2 is SYGVKD. V was shortened by 10 bases and J by 9 bases, with 25 bases between the two germline ends. This CDR3 spans 15 amino acids. The CDR3: CATRPAEGPRGPQHF. The CDR3 DNA reads as TGTGCCACGCGCCCCGCAGAGGGCCCACGGGGGCCCCAGCATTTT.

The chain employs TRBV5-5 and TRBJ1-2; D is undetermined. CDR3 length: 13 amino acids. CDR1 is SGHKS and CDR2 is YYEKEE in the germline V gene (reference sequence). Trimming took 1 base from V and 8 from J, leaving 12 bases between them. The CDR3 DNA reads as TGTGCCAGCAGCTTGATCAGGCCCAAGGGCTACACCTTC. Protein: CASSLIRPKGYTF. The whole variable domain, filled in from reference TRBV5-5 and TRBJ1-2, reads DAGVTQSPTHLIKTRGQQVTLRCSPISGHKSVSWYQQVLGQGPQFIFQYYEKEERGRGNFPDRFSARQFPNYSSELNVNALLLGDSALYLCASSLIRPKGYTFGSGTRLTVV.

This clone was observed a few times. The chain combines TRBV14 with TRBJ1-5; D perhaps matches TRBD1 (5 bases). The V gene lost 3 bases and the J gene lost 3 bases, with 6 bases spanning the gap. The CDR3 has 13 amino acids. CDR1 is SGHDN and CDR2 is FVKESK in the germline V gene. The DNA of the CDR3 is TGTGCCAGCAGCCAGGGGCTCAATCAGCCCCAGCATTTT. It encodes CASSQGLNQPQHF.

V gene TRBV2 combines with J gene TRBJ1-2, with D maybe TRBD1 (6 bases). This CDR3 is built from 13 residues. V was shortened by 5 bases and J by 4 bases, with 11 bases between the two germline ends. Per germline, CDR1 SNHLY and CDR2 FYNNEI. CDR3 sequence reads: CASSKDSPYGYTF. The CDR3 DNA reads as TGTGCCAGCAGTAAGGACAGCCCCTATGGCTACACCTTC. The entire variable domain, with the rest obtained from reference TRBV2 and TRBJ1-2, is as follows: EPEVTQTPSHQVTQMGQEVILRCVPISNHLYFYWYRQILGQKVEFLVSFYNNEISEKSEIFDDQFSVERPDGSNFTLKIRSTKLEDSAMYFCASSKDSPYGYTFGSGTRLTVV.

V is TRBV18 and J is TRBJ2-3; D is possibly TRBD2 (7 bases). Germline values: CDR1 KGHSH, CDR2 LQKENI. There are 14 residues in the CDR3. The germline V and J ends were trimmed by 8 bases and 5 bases, with 17 bases remaining between them. CDR3 DNA sequence: TGTGCCAGCCGCCCCGGGGGGCGAGGAGATACGCAGTATTTT. Its protein product is CASRPGGRGDTQYF.

The DNA for the CDR3 is TGTGCCAGCAGCCCCACCGCGCGGAATGAGCAGTTCTTC. This translates into CASSPTARNEQFF. This chain joins TRBV9 and TRBJ2-1; D gene ambiguous. The CDR3 is made up of 13 amino acids. Per germline, CDR1 SGDLS and CDR2 YYNGEE. V was pared by 4 bases and J by 7 bases, with 12 bases between.

V is TRBV4-3 and J is TRBJ2-3; TRBD2 aligns across 8 bases. In germline, CDR1 is LGHNA, CDR2 YSLEER. The CDR3 consists of 16 residues. V was clipped by 1 base and J by 4 bases; unmatched bases: 7. CDR3 residues: CASSQVVGLEPDTQYF. CDR3 nucleotide sequence: TGCGCCAGCAGCCAAGTGGTGGGACTAGAACCAGATACGCAGTATTTT.

The J gene is TRBJ2-5, the V gene TRBV4-3; D possibly corresponds to TRBD2 (5 bases). TRBJ2-7 explains the end of the DNA better; the J call may be wrong. In germline, CDR1 is LGHNA, CDR2 YSLEER. The CDR3 runs to 14 residues. The DNA for the CDR3 is TGCGCCAGCAGCTTTACGGAGGCGGGCCCCGAGCAGTACTTC. Translating it yields CASSFTEAGPEQYF.

CDR3 in amino acids: CASSPTGGPSNQPQHF. CDR3 sequence (DNA): TGTGCCAGCTCACCGACAGGGGGCCCGAGCAATCAGCCCCAGCATTTT. This chain joins TRBV18 and TRBJ1-5, with 10 bases aligning to TRBD1. Unmatched junction bases numbered 3, after V lost 3 bases and J lost 1 base. There are 16 residues in the CDR3. The germline gives CDR1 KGHSH, CDR2 LQKENI. Looking up the rest from reference TRBV18 and TRBJ1-5 gives the full variable domain: NAGVMQNPRHLVRRRGQEARLRCSPMKGHSHVYWYRQLPEEGLKFMVYLQKENIIDESGMPKERFSAEFPKEGPSILRIQQVVRGDSAAYFCASSPTGGPSNQPQHFGDGTRLSIL.

The chain links TRBV4-1 to TRBJ2-7; 7 bases match TRBD1. V trimming: 0 bases; J trimming: 7 bases; junction bases outside the gene matches: 12. The CDR3 runs to 16 residues. The germline V gene has CDR1 MGHRA and CDR2 YSYEKL. The CDR3 protein is CASSQDFRGPSSEQYF. The CDR3 DNA is TGCGCCAGCAGCCAAGACTTTAGGGGGCCGAGCAGTGAGCAGTACTTC.

The genes are TRBV10-3 and TRBJ1-1, with D tentatively TRBD1 (6 bases). V lost 0 bases to trimming and J lost 3 bases, with 17 bases between them. Germline loops: CDR1 ENHRY, CDR2 SYGVKD. The CDR3 is 17 residues long. CDR3 bases: TGTGCCATCAGTGAGTCGCGAAAGATAAAGGGGGACACTGAAGCTTTCTTT. This sequence encodes CAISESRKIKGDTEAFF.

In this sample, this clone turned up a few times. The rearrangement links TRBV11-3 to TRBJ1-2, with 7 bases fitting TRBD1. Trimming took 3 bases from V and 1 from J; bases not matched to a gene: 20. The V gene's germline CDR1 is SGHNT and CDR2 YENEEA. This CDR3 is built from 20 residues. The CDR3 protein is CASSFRQGDFGSLVNYGYTF. The CDR3 DNA reads TGTGCCAGCAGCTTTAGACAGGGAGATTTTGGGAGTCTCGTTAACTATGGCTACACCTTC.

CDR3 DNA sequence: TGTGCCAGCAGCCCGACAGCAACTAATGAAAAACTGTTTTTT. Translation gives CASSPTATNEKLFF. The chain joins TRBV6-5 to TRBJ1-4; TRBD1 is a possible D gene (5 bases). V was clipped by 6 bases and J by 0 bases, with 8 bases between them. The CDR3 contains 14 residues. CDR1 and CDR2 (germline): MNHEY, SVGAGI.

To note about this clone: The same CDR3 is also encoded by other DNA sequences in this sample. The gene calls are TRBV18 and TRBJ2-2, with TRBD1 as a possible D gene (6 bases). Trimming removed 0 bases at V and 2 bases at J, with 7 bases between. From germline, CDR1 is KGHSH and CDR2 LQKENI. This CDR3 comprises 15 residues. CDR3: CASSPPGQNTGELFF. DNA of the CDR3: TGTGCCAGCTCACCACCGGGACAAAACACCGGGGAGCTGTTTTTT.

This clone was observed a few times. Other DNA sequences in the same sample also yield this CDR3. V is TRBV11-2 and J is TRBJ1-2; 8 nucleotides align to TRBD1. The germline V gene encodes CDR1 SGHAT and CDR2 FQNNGV. J lost 5 bases, V lost 1 base, and 0 bases had no gene match. The CDR3 is 13 amino acids. The CDR3 sequence: CASSLGTGYGYTF. CDR3 sequence (DNA): TGTGCCAGCAGCTTAGGGACAGGGTATGGCTACACCTTC.

V usage is TRBV2 and J usage is TRBJ1-2; 8 nucleotides agree with TRBD1. CDR3 size: 15 residues. Germline V CDR1 and CDR2: SNHLY, FYNNEI. The J segment lost 4 bases and the V segment lost 6 bases, leaving 10 bases of the junction unmatched. CDR3 sequence reads: CASSPDRGAGYGYTF. DNA of the CDR3: TGTGCCAGCAGCCCCGACAGGGGCGCGGGCTATGGCTACACCTTC.

The J gene is TRBJ1-1, the V gene TRBV7-9, with 7 bases that match TRBD1. The trim removed 3 bases at V and 1 base at J, leaving 11 bases unmatched. CDR3 length: 17 residues. Germline CDR1 is SEHNR and CDR2 is FQNEAQ (reference sequence). The CDR3 sequence: CASSFVWQSGGNTEAFF. In DNA, the CDR3 is TGTGCCAGCAGCTTTGTTTGGCAGTCAGGGGGGAACACTGAAGCTTTCTTT.